Below, 24 T cell receptor beta chains from the same sample are listed, as sequenced in a study of blood T cell repertoires in COVID-19. Profiling relied on immunoSEQ multiplex PCR, and the TCRdb table lists in-frame clones only, not all of them. The sample holds about 180,000 clones, just over 85% seen once. Material: peripheral blood. The source is a man aged 50 to 59 with active or convalescent COVID-19.

V gene TRBV6-5 combines with J gene TRBJ2-5, with TRBD1 identical over 7 bases. Trimming cost V 2 bases and J 3 bases; bases outside gene matches: 6. The CDR3 is 15 amino acids. The germline CDR1 and CDR2 sequences are MNHEY and SVGAGI. The CDR3 loop reads CASSYAGTAKETQYF. The CDR3, as DNA: TGTGCCAGCAGTTACGCAGGGACAGCGAAAGAGACCCAGTACTTC.

This chain joins TRBV9 and TRBJ1-2, with 7 bases that match TRBD1. The CDR3 is 14 amino acids. Germline V lookup: CDR1 SGDLS, CDR2 YYNGEE. J gave up 2 bases and V 3 bases, and 4 bases lay outside the gene matches. The CDR3 here is CASSAQTGNYGYTF. In DNA, the CDR3 is TGTGCCAGCAGCGCGCAGACAGGGAACTATGGCTACACCTTC. Full variable domain (missing parts from reference TRBV9 and TRBJ1-2): DSGVTQTPKHLITATGQRVTLRCSPRSGDLSVYWYQQSLDQGLQFLIQYYNGEERAKGNILERFSAQQFPDLHSELNLSSLELGDSALYFCASSAQTGNYGYTFGSGTRLTVV.

The chain uses TRBV6-5 and TRBJ2-1; D uncertain. Trimming pared 5 bases from V and 4 bases from J, leaving 9 bases between. The germline CDR1 and CDR2 sequences are MNHEY and SVGAGI. This CDR3 spans 13 amino acids. The CDR3 protein is CASSLGIYNEQFF. The CDR3 bases are TGTGCCAGCAGTCTAGGAATTTACAATGAGCAGTTCTTC.

V usage is TRBV5-4 and J usage is TRBJ2-7, with TRBD1 identical over 10 bases. V was clipped by 4 bases and J by 4 bases; unmatched bases: 5. The CDR3 contains 14 residues. CDR1 and CDR2 (germline): SGHNT, YYREEE (reference sequence). DNA for the CDR3: TGTGCCAGCAGCCCGGGACAGGGGTATTACGAGCAGTACTTC. This translates into CASSPGQGYYEQYF.

The gene calls are TRBV6-2 or TRBV6-3 and TRBJ2-7, with D perhaps matching TRBD2 (7 bases). Germline loops: CDR1 MNHEY, CDR2 SVGEGT. The V end was cut by 5 bases, the J end by 4 bases, with 15 bases between. This CDR3 spans 14 amino acids. CDR3 residues: CASSKPRGAYEQYF. The CDR3 DNA reads as TGTGCCAGCAGTAAACCCCGGGGGGCGTACGAGCAGTACTTC.

This clone was seen once. Relative to the germline gene, one junction end is altered; a read error may explain this. The V and J genes are TRBV28 and TRBJ2-1, with 13 positions matching TRBD2. The germline V gene encodes CDR1 MDHEN and CDR2 SYDVKM. This CDR3 region has 19 residues. The CDR3: CASSPPRLAGGPSYNEQFF. As DNA, the CDR3 is TGTGCCAGCAGCCCGCCCCGACTAGCGGGGGGACCCTCCTACAACGAGCAGTTCTTC.

V gene TRBV9 combines with J gene TRBJ1-5; a possible D gene is TRBD1 (5 bases). Per germline, CDR1 SGDLS and CDR2 YYNGEE. V dropped 4 bases and J dropped 7 bases, with 15 bases sitting between them. CDR3 length: 14 amino acids. This CDR3 reads CASSPGGDQQPQHF. In DNA form, the CDR3 reads TGTGCCAGCAGCCCTGGGGGGGACCAACAGCCCCAGCATTTT.

V usage is TRBV9 and J usage is TRBJ2-2, with D perhaps TRBD1 (5 bases). This CDR3 has 13 residues. Deletions cut 4 bases from V and 5 bases from J, with 9 bases between. The germline CDR1 and CDR2 sequences are SGDLS and YYNGEE. The CDR3 is CASSSDNTGELFF. Here the CDR3 DNA reads TGTGCCAGCAGCTCGGACAATACCGGGGAGCTGTTTTTT.

This clone was observed a single time. V is TRBV6-2 or TRBV6-3 and J is TRBJ1-3; TRBD1 might be the D (6 bases). The CDR3 runs 14 residues. Trimming stripped 5 bases from V and 4 bases from J, with 12 bases between. Germline assignment: CDR1 MNHEY and CDR2 SVGEGT. CDR3 coding DNA: TGTGCCAGCAGTGCGACAGGAGGAGGAAACACCATATATTTT. Its protein is CASSATGGGNTIYF.

Note on this clone: Distinct nucleotide sequences in the sample also encode this CDR3. The CDR3 DNA follows: TGTGCCAGCAGTTACTCGTCCGAGTATGGCTACACCTTC. It yields the protein CASSYSSEYGYTF. The chain joins TRBV6-2 or TRBV6-3 to TRBJ1-2; no clear D. Germline CDR1 is MNHEY and CDR2 is SVGEGT. This CDR3 region has 13 residues. The ends were cut back, 0 bases at V and 5 bases at J, with 7 bases in the middle.

The rearrangement uses TRBV11-1 and TRBJ2-7; no reliable D call. This CDR3 has 14 residues. Trimming stripped 8 bases from V and 0 bases from J, with 14 bases between. Germline V lookup: CDR1 SGHAT, CDR2 FQDESV (reference sequence). The CDR3 DNA sequence: TGTGCCAGCCGACTGGATCTTAGCTCCTACGAGCAGTACTTC. Its translation: CASRLDLSSYEQYF.

This clone was seen once. The chain links TRBV12-3 or TRBV12-4 to TRBJ2-7, with a weak D call TRBD1 (6 bases). Trimming took off 9 bases at V and 3 bases at J, with 9 bases between the two ends. CDR3 length: 11 residues. The CDR3 nucleotides read TGTGCCAGTGGACAGTTCTACGAGCAGTACTTC. It specifies CASGQFYEQYF.

This clone was seen at least ten times. V and J are TRBV14 and TRBJ2-7; 7 bases are shared with TRBD1. The CDR3 loop spans 14 amino acids. The junction had 6 bases not matched to a gene; V was cut back by 4 bases and J by 3 bases. Germline CDR1 is SGHDN and CDR2 is FVKESK. DNA of the CDR3: TGTGCCAGCAGCCCGACCGGGACAGTCTACGAGCAGTACTTC. It specifies CASSPTGTVYEQYF.

This chain links TRBV12-3 or TRBV12-4 with TRBJ2-3; TRBD2 might be the D (5 bases). Between the trimmed V and J ends, which lost 5 bases and 6 bases, there was a span of 9 bases. This CDR3 is built from 12 residues. In DNA, the CDR3 is TGTGCCAGCAGTCCAGAGCGGGATACGCAGTATTTT. Encoded protein: CASSPERDTQYF.

J is TRBJ2-2 and V is TRBV5-6; weak D call: TRBD2 (6 bases). The ends were cut back, 0 bases at V and 4 bases at J, with 7 bases in the middle. Germline-derived CDR1 and CDR2 are SGHDT and YYEEEE. CDR3 length: 14 residues. The CDR3: CASSLVGGTGELFF. DNA for the CDR3: TGTGCCAGCAGCTTGGTGGGGGGCACCGGGGAGCTGTTTTTT.

The gene calls are TRBV19 and TRBJ2-2, with TRBD1 matching over 11 bases. CDR3 length: 16 residues. Germline V CDR1 and CDR2: LNHDA, SQIVND (reference sequence). The junction had 4 bases not matched to a gene; V was cut back by 5 bases and J by 2 bases. CDR3 bases: TGTGCCAGTAGTCCCGGGACAGGGGGTAACACCGGGGAGCTGTTTTTT. Amino acids: CASSPGTGGNTGELFF.

The V gene is TRBV3-1 (or the pseudogene TRBV3-2), the J gene TRBJ2-1; 10 bases fit TRBD2. Germline lookup yields CDR1 LGHDT and CDR2 YNNKEL (reference sequence). The J segment lost 5 bases and the V segment lost 1 base, leaving 5 bases of the junction unmatched. The CDR3 has 16 residues. The CDR3 nucleotides read TGTGCCAGCAGCCAAGCCGGGACTAGCGACAACAATGAGCAGTTCTTC. This codes for CASSQAGTSDNNEQFF.

V and J are TRBV25-1 and TRBJ1-6; possibly TRBD1 for D (5 bases). Germline CDR1 reads MGHDK; CDR2 reads SYGVNS. The CDR3 has 14 residues. V was trimmed by 3 bases and J by 8 bases, leaving 11 bases between them. CDR3 in amino acids: CASSDVGTYSPLHF. CDR3 sequence (DNA): TGTGCCAGCAGTGACGTCGGGACTTATTCACCCCTCCACTTT.

The chain uses TRBV28 and TRBJ2-7, with D hard to call. Trimming took 5 bases from V and 2 from J, leaving 10 bases between them. This CDR3 is 13 amino acids long. CDR1 and CDR2 (germline): MDHEN, SYDVKM. CDR3 nucleotide sequence: TGTGCCAGCAGTCCCGATGGCCCCTACGAGCAGTACTTC. Amino acid sequence: CASSPDGPYEQYF.

The CDR3 sequence: CAISKGQGALDTQYF. As DNA, the CDR3 is TGTGCCATCAGTAAAGGACAGGGGGCTTTGGATACGCAGTATTTT. The gene calls are TRBV10-3 and TRBJ2-3, with TRBD1 matching over 11 bases. V trimming: 5 bases; J trimming: 6 bases; junction bases outside the gene matches: 7. The CDR3 covers 15 residues. Germline V CDR1 and CDR2: ENHRY, SYGVKD.

V usage is TRBV7-3 and J usage is TRBJ2-7; 7 bases line up with TRBD1. The V and J ends lost 4 bases and 2 bases, in that order; junction bases with no gene match: 8. Germline CDR1 is SGHTA and CDR2 is FQGTGA. The CDR3 totals 15 residues. The DNA for the CDR3 is TGTGCCAGCAGCTATTCCCGGGACAGCGCCTACGAGCAGTACTTC. This gives the protein CASSYSRDSAYEQYF. Full variable domain (missing parts from reference TRBV7-3 and TRBJ2-7): GAGVSQTPSNKVTEKGKYVELRCDPISGHTALYWYRQSLGQGPEFLIYFQGTGAADDSGLPNDRFFAVRPEGSVSTLKIQRTERGDSAVYLCASSYSRDSAYEQYFGPGTRLTVT.

The rearrangement uses TRBV2 and TRBJ1-1; no reliable D call. There are 12 residues in the CDR3. V was trimmed by 4 bases and J by 1 base, leaving 4 bases between them. Germline lookup yields CDR1 SNHLY and CDR2 FYNNEI. DNA for the CDR3: TGTGCCAGCAGTGCTAGGAACACTGAAGCTTTCTTT. Translation gives CASSARNTEAFF.

The J gene is TRBJ1-6, the V gene TRBV7-2, with 8 bases that match TRBD1. CDR3 size: 16 residues. The junction had 6 bases not matched to a gene; V was cut back by 5 bases and J by 3 bases. CDR1 is SGHTA and CDR2 is FQGNSA in the germline V gene. Here the CDR3 reads CASSPGQGFYNSPLHF. The CDR3 nucleotides are TGTGCCAGCAGCCCCGGACAGGGCTTCTATAATTCACCCCTCCACTTT.

The V gene is TRBV30, the J gene TRBJ1-5, with D possibly matching TRBD1 (6 bases). V gave up 4 bases and J gave up 6 bases, with 13 bases separating them. The CDR3 is 13 residues long. Germline lookup yields CDR1 GTSNPN and CDR2 SVGIG (reference sequence). The CDR3 spells CAWKGGSTQPQHF. DNA of the CDR3: TGTGCCTGGAAGGGGGGGAGTACTCAGCCCCAGCATTTT. The whole variable domain, remainder taken from reference TRBV30 and TRBJ1-5, is SQTIHQWPATLVQPVGSPLSLECTVEGTSNPNLYWYRQAAGRGLQLLFYSVGIGQISSEVPQNLSASRPQDRQFILSSKKLLLSDSGFYLCAWKGGSTQPQHFGDGTRLSIL.